This TCR beta chain came from a study of blood T cell repertoires in COVID-19. For the study at large: COVID-19 samples collected from the United States, Italy and Spain covered acute and convalescent phases.

The germline V and J ends were trimmed by 1 base and 1 base, with 10 bases remaining between them. Germline assignment: CDR1 SEHNR and CDR2 FQNEAQ (reference sequence). The CDR3 is 15 residues long. In the source study's methods: Amplification of reference gene primers provided the estimated nucleated cell counts. Profiling relied on immunoSEQ multiplex PCR, and the TCRdb table lists in-frame clones only, not all of them. V and J calls and clone size are those listed in that table; D and trimming were worked out from the DNA. The table includes roughly 100,000 clones, more than 80% detected once. In its sample, this clone is medium-sized.

Material: peripheral blood. This receptor was identified in a human donor in a cohort sampled during active COVID-19. The J gene is TRBJ1-1, the V gene TRBV7-9, with D unresolved. CDR3 nucleotides: TGTGCCAGCAGCTTAGGTGGAGCAAGGAACACTGAAGCTTTCTTT. Translation: CASSLGGARNTEAFF.